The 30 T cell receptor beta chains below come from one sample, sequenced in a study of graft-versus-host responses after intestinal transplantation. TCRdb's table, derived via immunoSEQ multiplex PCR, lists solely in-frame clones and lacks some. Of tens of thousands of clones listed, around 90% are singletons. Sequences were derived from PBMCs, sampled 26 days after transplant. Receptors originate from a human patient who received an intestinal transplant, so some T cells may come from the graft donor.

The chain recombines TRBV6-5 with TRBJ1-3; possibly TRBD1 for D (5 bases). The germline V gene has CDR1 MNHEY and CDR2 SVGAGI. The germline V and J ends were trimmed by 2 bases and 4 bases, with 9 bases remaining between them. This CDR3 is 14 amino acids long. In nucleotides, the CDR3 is TGTGCCAGCAGTTACCAGGGTAGAGGAAACACCATATATTTT. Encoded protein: CASSYQGRGNTIYF.

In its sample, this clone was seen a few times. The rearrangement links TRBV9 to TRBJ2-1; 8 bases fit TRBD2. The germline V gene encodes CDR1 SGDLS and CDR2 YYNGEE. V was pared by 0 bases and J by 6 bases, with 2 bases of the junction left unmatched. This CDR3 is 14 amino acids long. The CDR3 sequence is CASSVGGLVNEQFF. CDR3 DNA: TGTGCCAGCAGCGTAGGGGGACTAGTCAATGAGCAGTTCTTC.

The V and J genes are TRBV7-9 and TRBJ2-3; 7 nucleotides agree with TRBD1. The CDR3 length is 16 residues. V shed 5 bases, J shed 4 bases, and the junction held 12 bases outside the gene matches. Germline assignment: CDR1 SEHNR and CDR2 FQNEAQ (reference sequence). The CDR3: CASSPHEGALADTQYF. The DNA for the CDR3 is TGTGCCAGCAGCCCCCATGAGGGGGCGCTGGCAGATACGCAGTATTTT.

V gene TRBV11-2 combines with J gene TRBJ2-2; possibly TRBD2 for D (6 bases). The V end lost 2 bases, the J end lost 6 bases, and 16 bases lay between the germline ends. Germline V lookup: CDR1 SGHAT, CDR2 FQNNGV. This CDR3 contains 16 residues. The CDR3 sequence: CASSLRIAGQAGELFF. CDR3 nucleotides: TGTGCCAGCAGCTTAAGGATCGCGGGGCAGGCCGGGGAGCTGTTTTTT.

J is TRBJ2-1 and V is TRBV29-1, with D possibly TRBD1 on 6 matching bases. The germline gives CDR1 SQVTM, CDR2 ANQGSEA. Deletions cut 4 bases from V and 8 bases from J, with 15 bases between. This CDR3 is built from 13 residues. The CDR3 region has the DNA TGCAGCGTTGGGGCAGGGGATACGGATGAGCAGTTCTTC. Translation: CSVGAGDTDEQFF.

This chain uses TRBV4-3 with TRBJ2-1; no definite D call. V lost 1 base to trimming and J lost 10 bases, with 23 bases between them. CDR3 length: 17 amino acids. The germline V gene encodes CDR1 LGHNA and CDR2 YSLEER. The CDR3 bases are TGCGCCAGCAGCCAAGTGGGTGACATACTGCTGAGAAAAGAGCAGTTCTTC. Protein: CASSQVGDILLRKEQFF.

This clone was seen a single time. The CDR3 sequence: CASSFGEEGDTEAFF. Here the CDR3 DNA reads TGTGCCAGCAGTTTTGGTGAGGAGGGCGACACTGAAGCTTTCTTT. This chain links TRBV28 with TRBJ1-1; D call uncertain. This CDR3 contains 15 residues. In germline, CDR1 is MDHEN, CDR2 SYDVKM. Trimming took off 3 bases at V and 3 bases at J, with 14 bases between the two ends.

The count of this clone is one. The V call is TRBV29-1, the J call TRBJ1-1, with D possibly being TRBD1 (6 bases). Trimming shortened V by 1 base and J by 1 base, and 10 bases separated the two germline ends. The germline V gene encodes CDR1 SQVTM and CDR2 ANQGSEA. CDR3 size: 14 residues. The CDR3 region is CSVEGVGQNTEAFF. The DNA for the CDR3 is TGCAGCGTTGAAGGTGTGGGACAGAACACTGAAGCTTTCTTT.

The CDR3 DNA reads TGTGCCAGCGGCGGGGTTATAGGCACTGAAGCTTTCTTT. This gives the protein CASGGVIGTEAFF. The V and J genes are TRBV27 and TRBJ1-1; unclear D gene. The CDR3 is 13 amino acids. In germline, CDR1 is MNHEY, CDR2 SMNVEV (reference sequence). Trimming took off 8 bases at V and 4 bases at J, with 14 bases between the two ends.

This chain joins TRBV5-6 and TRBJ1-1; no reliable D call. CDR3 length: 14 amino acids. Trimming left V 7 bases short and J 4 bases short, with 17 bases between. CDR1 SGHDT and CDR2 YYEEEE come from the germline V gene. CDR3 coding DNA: TGTGCCAGCGCAACGGTATTTGGAGGCACTGAAGCTTTCTTT. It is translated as CASATVFGGTEAFF.

CDR3 in DNA: TGCGCCAGCAGCCCGCGGGGAGGAGAGACCCAGTACTTC. This translates into CASSPRGGETQYF. The chain uses TRBV5-1 and TRBJ2-5, with D possibly matching TRBD2 (6 bases). V was clipped by 4 bases and J by 4 bases, with 11 bases between them. Germline CDR1 and CDR2: SGHRS and YFSETQ. The CDR3 covers 13 residues.

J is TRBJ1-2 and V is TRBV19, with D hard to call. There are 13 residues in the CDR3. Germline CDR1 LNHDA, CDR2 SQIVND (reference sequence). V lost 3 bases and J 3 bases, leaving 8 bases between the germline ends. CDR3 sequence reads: CASSIAQDYGYTF. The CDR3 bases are TGTGCCAGTAGTATTGCGCAGGACTATGGCTACACCTTC.

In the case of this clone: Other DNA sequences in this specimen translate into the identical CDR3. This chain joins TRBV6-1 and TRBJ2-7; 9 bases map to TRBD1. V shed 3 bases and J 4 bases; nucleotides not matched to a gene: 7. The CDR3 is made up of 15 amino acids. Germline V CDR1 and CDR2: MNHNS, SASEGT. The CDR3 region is CASSDYGTGTYEQYF. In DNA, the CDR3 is TGTGCCAGCAGTGACTACGGGACAGGGACATACGAGCAGTACTTC.

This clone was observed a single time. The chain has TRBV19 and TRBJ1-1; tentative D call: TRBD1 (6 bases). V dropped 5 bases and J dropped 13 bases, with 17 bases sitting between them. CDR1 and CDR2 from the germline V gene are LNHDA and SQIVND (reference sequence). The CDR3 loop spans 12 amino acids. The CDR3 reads CASSGQRGFVFF. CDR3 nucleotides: TGTGCCAGTAGTGGACAGCGAGGGTTTGTTTTCTTT.

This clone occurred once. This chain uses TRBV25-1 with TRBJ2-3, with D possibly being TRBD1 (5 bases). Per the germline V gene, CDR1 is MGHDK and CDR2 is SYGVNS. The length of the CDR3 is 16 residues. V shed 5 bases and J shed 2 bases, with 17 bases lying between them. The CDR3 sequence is CASSPLVQANTDTQYF. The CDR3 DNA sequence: TGTGCCAGCAGTCCCCTCGTACAGGCCAACACAGATACGCAGTATTTT.

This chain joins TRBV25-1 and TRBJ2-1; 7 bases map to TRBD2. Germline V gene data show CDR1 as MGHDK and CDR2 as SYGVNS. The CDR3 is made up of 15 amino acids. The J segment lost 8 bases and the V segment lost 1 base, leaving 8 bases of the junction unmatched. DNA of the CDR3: TGTGCCAGCAGTGAATTCGGGGGAGGGCCGGATGAGCAGTTCTTC. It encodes CASSEFGGGPDEQFF.

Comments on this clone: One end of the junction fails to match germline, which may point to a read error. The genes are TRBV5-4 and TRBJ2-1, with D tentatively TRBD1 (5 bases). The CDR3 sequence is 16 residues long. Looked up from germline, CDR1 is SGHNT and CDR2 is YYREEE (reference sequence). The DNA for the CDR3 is TGTGCCAGCAGCTCAAAGGGGCTGGGGTATTACAATGATCAGTTCTTC. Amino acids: CASSSKGLGYYNDQFF.

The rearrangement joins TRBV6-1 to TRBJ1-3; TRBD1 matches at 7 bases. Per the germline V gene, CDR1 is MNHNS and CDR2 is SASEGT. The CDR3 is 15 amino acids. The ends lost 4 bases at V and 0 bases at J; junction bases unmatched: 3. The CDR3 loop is CASSAGTASGNTIYF. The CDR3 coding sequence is TGTGCCAGCAGTGCGGGGACAGCCTCTGGAAACACCATATATTTT.

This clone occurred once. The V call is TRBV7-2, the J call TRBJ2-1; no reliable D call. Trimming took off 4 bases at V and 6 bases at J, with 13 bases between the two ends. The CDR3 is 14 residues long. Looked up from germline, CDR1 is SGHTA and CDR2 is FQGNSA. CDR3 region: CASSSSPPGNEQFF. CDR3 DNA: TGTGCCAGCAGCTCTTCCCCCCCCGGCAATGAGCAGTTCTTC.

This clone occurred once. CDR3 sequence (DNA): TGTGCCAGCACCGGGGAACTCGCCCTCCACTTT. Residues: CASTGELALHF. The chain carries TRBV6-6 and TRBJ1-6; no firm D call. V shed 7 bases and J shed 14 bases, with 12 bases lying between them. The CDR3 is made up of 11 amino acids. Germline assignment: CDR1 MNHNY and CDR2 SVGAGI (reference sequence).

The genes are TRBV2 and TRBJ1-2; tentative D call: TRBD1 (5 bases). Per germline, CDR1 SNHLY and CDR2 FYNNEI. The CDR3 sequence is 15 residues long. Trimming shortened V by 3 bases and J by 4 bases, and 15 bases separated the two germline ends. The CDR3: CASSDREVRLYGYTF. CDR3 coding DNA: TGTGCCAGCAGTGACAGGGAAGTGCGCCTCTATGGCTACACCTTC.

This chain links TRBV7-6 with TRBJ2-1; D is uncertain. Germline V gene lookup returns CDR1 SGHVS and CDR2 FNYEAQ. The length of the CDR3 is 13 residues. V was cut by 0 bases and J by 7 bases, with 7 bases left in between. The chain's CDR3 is CASSLALGNEQFF. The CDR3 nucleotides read TGTGCCAGCAGCTTAGCGCTCGGTAATGAGCAGTTCTTC. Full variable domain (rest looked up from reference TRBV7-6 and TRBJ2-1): GAGVSQSPRYKVTKRGQDVALRCDPISGHVSLYWYRQALGQGPEFLTYFNYEAQQDKSGLPNDRFSAERPEGSISTLTIQRTEQRDSAMYRCASSLALGNEQFFGPGTRLTVL.

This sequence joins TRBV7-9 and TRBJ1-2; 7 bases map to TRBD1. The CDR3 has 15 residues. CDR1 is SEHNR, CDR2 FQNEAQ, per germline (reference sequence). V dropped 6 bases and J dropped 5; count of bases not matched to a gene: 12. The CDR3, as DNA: TGTGCCAGCAGGAAGACCGGGACAGAGAATTATGGCTACACCTTC. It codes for CASRKTGTENYGYTF.

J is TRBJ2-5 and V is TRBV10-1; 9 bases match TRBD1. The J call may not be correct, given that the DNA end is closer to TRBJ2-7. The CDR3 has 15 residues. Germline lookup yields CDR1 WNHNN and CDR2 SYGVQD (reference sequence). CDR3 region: CASSAGTGSSYEQYF. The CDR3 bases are TGCGCCAGCAGTGCAGGGACAGGGAGCTCCTACGAGCAGTACTTC.

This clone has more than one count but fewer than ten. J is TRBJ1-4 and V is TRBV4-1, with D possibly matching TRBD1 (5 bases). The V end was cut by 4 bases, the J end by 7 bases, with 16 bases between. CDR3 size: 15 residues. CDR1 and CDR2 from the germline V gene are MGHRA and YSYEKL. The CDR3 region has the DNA TGCGCCAGCAGCCCTAACAGGCTGCAGGGTGAAAAACTGTTTTTT. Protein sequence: CASSPNRLQGEKLFF.

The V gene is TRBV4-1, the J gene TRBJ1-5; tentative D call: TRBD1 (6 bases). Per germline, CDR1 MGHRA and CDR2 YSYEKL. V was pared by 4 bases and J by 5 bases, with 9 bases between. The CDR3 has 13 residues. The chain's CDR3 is CASSPGEYQPQHF. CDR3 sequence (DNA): TGCGCCAGCAGCCCAGGGGAATATCAGCCCCAGCATTTT.

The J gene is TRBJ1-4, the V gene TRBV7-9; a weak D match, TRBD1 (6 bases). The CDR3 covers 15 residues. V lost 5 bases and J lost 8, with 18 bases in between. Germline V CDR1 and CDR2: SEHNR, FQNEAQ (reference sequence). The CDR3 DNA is TGTGCCAGCAGCATAAACAGGGAGAGAGGCGAAAAACTGTTTTTT. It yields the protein CASSINRERGEKLFF.

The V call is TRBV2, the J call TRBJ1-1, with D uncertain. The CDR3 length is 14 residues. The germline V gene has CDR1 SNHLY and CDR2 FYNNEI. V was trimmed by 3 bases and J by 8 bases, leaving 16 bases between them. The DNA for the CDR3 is TGTGCCAGCAGTGAGGTGAGGGCAGAGGAGGAAGCTTTCTTT. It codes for CASSEVRAEEEAFF.

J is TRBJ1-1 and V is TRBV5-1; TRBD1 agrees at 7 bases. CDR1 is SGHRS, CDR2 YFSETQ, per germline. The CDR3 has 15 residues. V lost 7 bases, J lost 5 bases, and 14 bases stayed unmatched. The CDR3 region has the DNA TGCGCCAGCCACCGGGCCCCAGGGGGGTTAACTGAAGCTTTCTTT. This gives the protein CASHRAPGGLTEAFF.

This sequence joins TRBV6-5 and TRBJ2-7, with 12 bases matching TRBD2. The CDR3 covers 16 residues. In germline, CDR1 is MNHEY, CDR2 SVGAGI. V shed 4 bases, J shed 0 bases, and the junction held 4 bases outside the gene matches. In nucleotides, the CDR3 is TGTGCCAGCAGTTCCTCTAGCGGGGGGGCCTCCTACGAGCAGTACGTC. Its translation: CASSSSSGGASYEQYV.